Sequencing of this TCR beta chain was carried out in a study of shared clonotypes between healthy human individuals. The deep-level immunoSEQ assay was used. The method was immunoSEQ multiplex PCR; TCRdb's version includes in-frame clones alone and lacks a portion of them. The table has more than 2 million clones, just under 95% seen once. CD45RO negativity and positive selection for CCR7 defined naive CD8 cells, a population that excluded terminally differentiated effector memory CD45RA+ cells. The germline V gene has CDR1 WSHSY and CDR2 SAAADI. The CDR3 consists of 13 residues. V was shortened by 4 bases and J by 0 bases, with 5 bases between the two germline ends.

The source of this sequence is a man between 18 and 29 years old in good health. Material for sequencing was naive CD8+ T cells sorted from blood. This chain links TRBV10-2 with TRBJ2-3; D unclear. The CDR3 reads CASSVWSTDTQYF. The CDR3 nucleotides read TGCGCCAGCAGTGTCTGGAGCACAGATACGCAGTATTTT.